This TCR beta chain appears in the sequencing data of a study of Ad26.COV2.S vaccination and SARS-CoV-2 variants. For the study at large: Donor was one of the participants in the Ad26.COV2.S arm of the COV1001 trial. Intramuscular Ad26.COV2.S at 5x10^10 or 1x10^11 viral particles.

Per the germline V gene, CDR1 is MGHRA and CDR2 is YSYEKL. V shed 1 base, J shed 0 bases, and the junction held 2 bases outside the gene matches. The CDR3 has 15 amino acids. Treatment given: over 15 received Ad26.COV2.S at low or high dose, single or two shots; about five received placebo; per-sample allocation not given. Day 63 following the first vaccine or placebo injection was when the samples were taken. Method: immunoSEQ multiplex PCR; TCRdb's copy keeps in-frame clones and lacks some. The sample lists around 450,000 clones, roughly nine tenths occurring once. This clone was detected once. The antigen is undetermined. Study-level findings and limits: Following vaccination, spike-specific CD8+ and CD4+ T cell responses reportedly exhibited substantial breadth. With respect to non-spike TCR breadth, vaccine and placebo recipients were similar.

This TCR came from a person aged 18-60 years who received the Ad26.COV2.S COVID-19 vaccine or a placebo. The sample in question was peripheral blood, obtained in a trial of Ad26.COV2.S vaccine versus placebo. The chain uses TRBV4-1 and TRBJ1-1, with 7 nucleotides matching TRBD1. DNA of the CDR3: TGCGCCAGCAGCCAAGTGGGACAGATGAACACTGAAGCTTTCTTT. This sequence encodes CASSQVGQMNTEAFF.